The next 25 T cell receptor beta chains were all read from a single sample in a study of cytomegalovirus exposure and HLA in healthy donors. The protocol was immunoSEQ multiplex PCR, while the TCRdb copy is restricted to in-frame clones and leaves out a portion. This sample yields some 160,000 clones, of which around 89% are seen a single time; 2.5% to 3.5% belongs to the top ten. The specimen sequenced was PBMCs. The receptors were sampled from a man between 18 and 35 years old in good health and CMV-seronegative.

The rearrangement links TRBV6-1 to TRBJ2-7, with D maybe TRBD1 (5 bases). There are 16 residues in the CDR3. Looked up from germline, CDR1 is MNHNS and CDR2 is SASEGT. The V gene lost 2 bases and the J gene lost 0 bases, with 14 bases spanning the gap. For the CDR3, the DNA is TGTGCCAGCAGTGAACTCCAGGGTCCAAGCTCCTACGAGCAGTACGTC. Its translation: CASSELQGPSSYEQYV.

The rearrangement links TRBV10-1 to TRBJ2-5; 11 bases fit TRBD2. CDR3 length: 14 amino acids. The V gene end was trimmed by 3 bases and the J gene end by 3 bases; junction bases not matched to a gene: 0. From germline, CDR1 is WNHNN and CDR2 SYGVQD (reference sequence). CDR3 protein: CASSELAGEETQYF. CDR3 sequence (DNA): TGCGCCAGCAGTGAACTAGCGGGAGAAGAGACCCAGTACTTC.

This sequence joins TRBV4-3 and TRBJ1-1, with D maybe TRBD1 (5 bases). Germline CDR1 is LGHNA and CDR2 is YSLEER. Trimming took off 3 bases at V and 11 bases at J, with 19 bases between the two ends. The CDR3 spans 14 residues. The CDR3 reads CASSQGTRSSGAFF. CDR3 nucleotides: TGCGCCAGCAGCCAGGGGACTCGCTCCTCAGGGGCTTTCTTT.

This chain uses TRBV2 with TRBJ2-2; 7 nucleotides agree with TRBD1. The CDR3 is 15 residues long. V lost 6 bases, J lost 0 bases, and 4 bases stayed unmatched. CDR1 SNHLY and CDR2 FYNNEI come from the germline V gene. The CDR3 bases are TGTGCCAGCAGAAAACAGGGGACGAACACCGGGGAGCTGTTTTTT. Its translation is CASRKQGTNTGELFF.

The chain has TRBV19 and TRBJ1-2; D might be TRBD1 (5 bases). V was trimmed by 4 bases and J by 8 bases, leaving 14 bases between them. Germline V CDR1 and CDR2: LNHDA, SQIVND (reference sequence). The CDR3 runs to 13 residues. DNA of the CDR3: TGTGCCAGTAGTACCCCAAGGGGTTACGGCTACACCTTC. This sequence encodes CASSTPRGYGYTF.

This chain connects TRBV27 to TRBJ2-1, with D tentatively TRBD2 (6 bases). CDR3 length: 14 amino acids. Trimming took off 5 bases at V and 9 bases at J, with 17 bases between the two ends. The germline V gene encodes CDR1 MNHEY and CDR2 SMNVEV (reference sequence). The CDR3 bases are TGTGCCAGCAGTCCCCTCCGGGAGTATGGTGAGCAGTTCTTC. Translated, it gives CASSPLREYGEQFF.

The gene calls are TRBV27 and TRBJ2-2; the match to TRBD1 covers 7 bases. The CDR3 sequence is 16 residues long. Trimming cost V 4 bases and J 4 bases; bases outside gene matches: 9. The V gene's germline CDR1 is MNHEY and CDR2 SMNVEV (reference sequence). CDR3 in amino acids: CASSSKTGMGTGELFF. CDR3 coding DNA: TGTGCCAGCAGTTCGAAGACAGGGATGGGCACCGGGGAGCTGTTTTTT.

The chain employs TRBV5-6 and TRBJ1-1; TRBD1 might be the D (6 bases). The V gene lost 1 base and the J gene lost 4 bases, with 14 bases spanning the gap. Germline CDR1 is SGHDT and CDR2 is YYEEEE. The CDR3 runs to 15 residues. The CDR3 sequence: CASSLSGAWGTEAFF. The CDR3 DNA sequence: TGTGCCAGCAGCTTGTCAGGGGCTTGGGGCACTGAAGCTTTCTTT.

The J gene is TRBJ2-5, the V gene TRBV2; TRBD2 matches 11 bases. Unmatched junction bases numbered 6, after V lost 7 bases and J lost 2 bases. This CDR3 region has 15 residues. From germline, CDR1 is SNHLY and CDR2 FYNNEI. CDR3 DNA sequence: TGTGCCAGCATCCCGGGACTAGCGGTTCAAGAGACCCAGTACTTC. Its translation is CASIPGLAVQETQYF.

This chain joins TRBV13 and TRBJ1-1; a weak D match, TRBD1 (5 bases). V lost 0 bases, J lost 1 base, and 9 bases lay in between. Per germline, CDR1 PRHDT and CDR2 FYEKMQ (reference sequence). CDR3 length equals 15 residues. For the CDR3, the DNA is TGTGCCAGCAGCTTAGGCGGGAGGGGGAACACTGAAGCTTTCTTT. It translates to CASSLGGRGNTEAFF.

The chain is built from TRBV6-5 and TRBJ1-6; D not resolved. CDR1 is MNHEY, CDR2 SVGAGI, per germline. This CDR3 is 16 amino acids long. Deletions cut 1 base from V and 7 bases from J, with 14 bases between. The CDR3 DNA reads as TGTGCCAGCAGTTACTTCGTTGGGAGTGAGAATTCACCCCTCCACTTT. This codes for CASSYFVGSENSPLHF.

A few counts support this clone. The V and J genes are TRBV19 and TRBJ1-5; TRBD1 aligns across 11 bases. The CDR3 contains 15 residues. CDR1 is LNHDA and CDR2 is SQIVND in the germline V gene (reference sequence). Unmatched junction bases numbered 4, after V lost 6 bases and J lost 3 bases. CDR3 coding DNA: TGTGCCAGTAGATGGGGACAGGGGGACAATCAGCCCCAGCATTTT. Its translation is CASRWGQGDNQPQHF. The full variable domain, rest sourced from reference TRBV19 and TRBJ1-5, is DGGITQSPKYLFRKEGQNVTLSCEQNLNHDAMYWYRQDPGQGLRLIYYSQIVNDFQKGDIAEGYSVSREKKESFPLTVTSAQKNPTAFYLCASRWGQGDNQPQHFGDGTRLSIL.

This clone has just one count. V is TRBV19 and J is TRBJ1-5, with D hard to call. CDR1 LNHDA and CDR2 SQIVND come from the germline V gene (reference sequence). The CDR3 runs to 15 residues. V was pared by 3 bases and J by 4 bases, with 13 bases between. DNA for the CDR3: TGTGCCAGTAGTATCCTACCCTTTAGAAATCAGCCCCAGCATTTT. It encodes CASSILPFRNQPQHF. Drawing the rest from reference TRBV19 and TRBJ1-5, the complete variable domain is DGGITQSPKYLFRKEGQNVTLSCEQNLNHDAMYWYRQDPGQGLRLIYYSQIVNDFQKGDIAEGYSVSREKKESFPLTVTSAQKNPTAFYLCASSILPFRNQPQHFGDGTRLSIL.

This CDR3 is CATSRGGGTQYF. For the CDR3, the DNA is TGTGCCACCAGCAGGGGGGGTGGGACCCAGTACTTC. The rearrangement links TRBV15 to TRBJ2-5, with D tentatively TRBD2 (6 bases). The ends were cut back, 3 bases at V and 7 bases at J, with 9 bases in the middle. CDR1 and CDR2 (germline): LNHNV, YYDKDF (reference sequence). This CDR3 spans 12 amino acids.

This chain joins TRBV28 and TRBJ2-1; D remains ambiguous. Trimming cost V 1 base and J 5 bases, with 9 bases left between them. This CDR3 is 14 amino acids long. Germline CDR1 MDHEN, CDR2 SYDVKM. The CDR3 region is CASSLLAENNEQFF. The CDR3 nucleotides read TGTGCCAGCAGTTTATTGGCAGAAAACAATGAGCAGTTCTTC.

The chain combines TRBV5-4 with TRBJ2-7; possibly TRBD1 for D (6 bases). Between the trimmed V and J ends, which lost 9 bases and 2 bases, there was a span of 18 bases. Germline V gene data show CDR1 as SGHNT and CDR2 as YYREEE (reference sequence). This CDR3 is 14 amino acids long. The CDR3 spells CAISSQQGTYEQYF. The CDR3, as DNA: TGTGCCATCAGTTCCCAGCAGGGGACCTACGAGCAGTACTTC.

The chain recombines TRBV4-2 with TRBJ2-7, with 8 bases aligning to TRBD1. This CDR3 comprises 15 residues. V lost 3 bases, J lost 1 base, and 5 bases stayed unmatched. Germline CDR1 LGHNA, CDR2 YNFKEQ. CDR3 DNA: TGTGCCAGCAGCCACACCGGGACAGGATCCTACGAGCAGTACTTC. It is translated as CASSHTGTGSYEQYF.

The rearrangement joins TRBV12-5 to TRBJ1-5, with a tentative D call TRBD1 (5 bases). This CDR3 region has 13 residues. CDR1 LGHNT and CDR2 FRNRAP come from the germline V gene. Trimming shortened V by 5 bases and J by 6 bases, and 11 bases separated the two germline ends. The CDR3 reads CASGPSGGQPQHF. CDR3 coding DNA: TGTGCTAGTGGTCCCTCGGGGGGTCAGCCCCAGCATTTT.

The chain couples TRBV7-8 to TRBJ2-5; 7 bases are a match to TRBD2. This CDR3 has 15 amino acids. The J segment lost 5 bases and the V segment lost 5 bases, leaving 11 bases of the junction unmatched. Germline loops: CDR1 SGHVS, CDR2 FQNEAQ. CDR3 loop: CASSPRLAAGETQYF. The CDR3 coding sequence is TGTGCCAGCAGCCCCCGGCTAGCGGCAGGGGAGACCCAGTACTTC.

V gene TRBV28 combines with J gene TRBJ1-5; TRBD1 aligns across 9 bases. This CDR3 is 15 amino acids long. The ends lost 5 bases at V and 5 bases at J; junction bases unmatched: 7. Looked up from germline, CDR1 is MDHEN and CDR2 is SYDVKM. CDR3 in amino acids: CASSPRTGVYQPQHF. In nucleotides, the CDR3 is TGTGCCAGCAGTCCAAGGACAGGGGTGTATCAGCCCCAGCATTTT.

The rearrangement joins TRBV6-1 to TRBJ2-2; 7 bases are a match to TRBD1. Germline V gene sequence: CDR1 MNHNS, CDR2 SASEGT. The CDR3 consists of 16 residues. V lost 4 bases, J lost 3 bases, and 8 bases stayed unmatched. CDR3 protein: CASSGMRTGDTGELFF. The CDR3 bases are TGTGCCAGCAGTGGAATGAGAACAGGGGACACCGGGGAGCTGTTTTTT.

The chain has TRBV7-2 and TRBJ2-7, with D possibly TRBD1 on 6 matching bases. The V gene lost 1 base and the J gene lost 3 bases, with 10 bases spanning the gap. Germline V lookup: CDR1 SGHTA, CDR2 FQGNSA. The CDR3 totals 14 residues. The CDR3: CASSLGTAYYEQYF. CDR3 in DNA: TGTGCCAGCAGCTTAGGGACAGCCTACTACGAGCAGTACTTC.

The rearrangement uses TRBV5-1 and TRBJ1-2; 9 nucleotides align to TRBD1. The CDR3 is 14 amino acids. Germline CDR1 SGHRS, CDR2 YFSETQ. Unmatched junction bases numbered 5, after V lost 0 bases and J lost 8 bases. The CDR3 DNA is TGCGCCAGCAGCTTGGGGGACAGGGTTTACGGCTACACCTTC. Translated, it gives CASSLGDRVYGYTF.

V and J are TRBV5-6 and TRBJ2-7; a weak D match, TRBD2 (7 bases). Germline-derived CDR1 and CDR2 are SGHDT and YYEEEE. The ends were cut back, 6 bases at V and 3 bases at J, with 22 bases in the middle. The CDR3 totals 16 residues. The CDR3 loop reads CASTLAGRGRLYEQYV. In DNA, the CDR3 is TGTGCCAGCACCCTGGCGGGGCGGGGGCGACTCTACGAGCAGTACGTC.

J is TRBJ2-6 and V is TRBV19; D is possibly TRBD2 (6 bases). The CDR3 runs 18 residues. V was shortened by 4 bases and J by 4 bases, with 20 bases between the two germline ends. Germline V gene lookup returns CDR1 LNHDA and CDR2 SQIVND (reference sequence). The CDR3 loop is CASSTRTGTLKGANVLTF. The DNA of the CDR3 is TGTGCCAGTAGTACCAGAACCGGGACTCTGAAGGGGGCCAACGTCCTGACTTTC.